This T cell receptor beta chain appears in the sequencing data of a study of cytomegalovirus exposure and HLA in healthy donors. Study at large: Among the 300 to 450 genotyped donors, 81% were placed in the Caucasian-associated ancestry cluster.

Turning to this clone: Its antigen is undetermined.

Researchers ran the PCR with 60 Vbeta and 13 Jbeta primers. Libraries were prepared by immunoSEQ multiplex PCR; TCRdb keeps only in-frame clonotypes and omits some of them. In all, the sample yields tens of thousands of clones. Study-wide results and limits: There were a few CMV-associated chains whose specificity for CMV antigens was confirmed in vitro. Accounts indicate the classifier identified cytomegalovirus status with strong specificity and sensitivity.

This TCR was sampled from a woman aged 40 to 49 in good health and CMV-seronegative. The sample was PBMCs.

The CDR3 sequence: CASSPLAAASYEQYF. For the CDR3, the DNA is TGTGCCAGTAGTCCCCTCGCGGCGGCCTCCTACGAGCAGTACTTC. This chain connects TRBV19 to TRBJ2-7, with D unclear. Per germline, CDR1 LNHDA and CDR2 SQIVND (reference sequence). The ends were cut back, 5 bases at V and 0 bases at J, with 14 bases in the middle. CDR3 length: 15 residues.